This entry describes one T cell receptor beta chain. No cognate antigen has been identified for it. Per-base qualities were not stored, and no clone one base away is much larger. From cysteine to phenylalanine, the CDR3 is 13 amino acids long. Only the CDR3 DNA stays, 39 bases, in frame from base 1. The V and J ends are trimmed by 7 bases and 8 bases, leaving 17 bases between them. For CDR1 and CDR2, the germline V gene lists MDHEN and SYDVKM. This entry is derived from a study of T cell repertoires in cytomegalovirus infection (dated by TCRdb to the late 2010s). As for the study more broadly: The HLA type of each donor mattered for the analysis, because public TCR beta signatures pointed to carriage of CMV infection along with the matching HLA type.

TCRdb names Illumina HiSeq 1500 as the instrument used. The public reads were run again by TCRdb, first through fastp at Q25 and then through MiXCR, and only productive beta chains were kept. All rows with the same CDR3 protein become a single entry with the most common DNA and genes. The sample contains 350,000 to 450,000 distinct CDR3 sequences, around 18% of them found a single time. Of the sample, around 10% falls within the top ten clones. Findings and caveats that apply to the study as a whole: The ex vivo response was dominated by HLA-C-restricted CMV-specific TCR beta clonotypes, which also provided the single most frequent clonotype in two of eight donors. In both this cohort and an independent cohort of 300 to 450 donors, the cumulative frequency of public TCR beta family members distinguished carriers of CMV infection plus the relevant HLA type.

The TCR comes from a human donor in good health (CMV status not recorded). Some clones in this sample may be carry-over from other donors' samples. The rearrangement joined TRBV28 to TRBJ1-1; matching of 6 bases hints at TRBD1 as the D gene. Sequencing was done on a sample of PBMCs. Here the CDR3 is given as CASIRTVNWEAFF. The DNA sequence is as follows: TGTGCCAGCATCCGGACAGTGAACTGGGAAGCTTTCTTT.